Shown below are 20 T cell receptor delta chains from a single sample sequenced in a study of gamma delta lymphoproliferative disorders and STAT genes (dated by TCRdb to 2016 to 2019). The receptor library was made with multiplex PCR. The run used an Illumina MiSeq. With CATT, TCRdb called clones again from the public reads; duplicate DNA rows were later joined. In all, the sample holds over 2,000 delta-chain clones, and roughly 1.5% of those were seen once. Roughly 44% of the sample belongs to the ten largest clones. TCR sequencing was performed on genomic DNA from peripheral blood mononuclear cells isolated from patients and controls. Sequencing was carried out using blood. All receptors derive from a human donor in good health.

With respect to this clone: This likely stems from a read error, as it lies one base from a far larger clone. The same CDR3 can be traced to other DNA sequences in this sample. DNA of the CDR3: TGTGCCTGTGACACCGTAGGTACTGGGGGATATTACACCGATAAACTCATCTTT. This translates into CACDTVGTGGYYTDKLIF. The gene calls are TRDV2 and TRDJ1; 11 bases agree with TRDD3. This CDR3 region has 18 residues. Germline-derived CDR1 and CDR2 are GEAIGNYY and EKD. The trim removed 0 bases at V and 0 bases at J, leaving 8 bases unmatched.

This clone was counted a few times. The TCRdb record carries a much larger clone's protein, which differs from this DNA's translation at residue 18; a read error is the likely cause, and the protein listed here is the DNA translation. The chain is built from TRDV3 and TRDJ1; the match to TRDD3 covers 11 bases. Germline V CDR1 and CDR2: TVYSNPD, GDNSRS (reference sequence). CDR3 length equals 19 residues. The CDR3 loop is CAFSPPTVYWGISEDKLTF. As DNA, the CDR3 is TGTGCCTTTAGTCCTCCTACGGTATACTGGGGGATAAGTGAGGATAAACTCACCTTT.

As to this clone: The protein that TCRdb holds for this DNA derives from a much larger clone and differs from the translated DNA at residue 9, which likely indicates a read error; the protein shown here is translated from the DNA. The CDR3 loop reads CACDTIELYTDKLIF. DNA of the CDR3: TGTGCCTGTGACACAATCGAGCTCTACACCGATAAACTCATCTTT. V usage is TRDV2 and J usage is TRDJ1, with D uncertain. The length of the CDR3 is 15 residues. V was cut by 1 base and J by 0 bases, with 11 bases left in between. CDR1 is GEAIGNYY and CDR2 is EKD in the germline V gene.

This clone was found a few times. The TCRdb protein comes from a much larger clone and disagrees with this DNA's translation at residue 5, likely due to a read error; the protein given here is derived from the DNA. This chain uses TRDV2 with TRDJ3; 12 bases fit TRDD3. The CDR3 runs to 19 residues. Germline CDR1 is GEAIGNYY and CDR2 is EKD. The V segment lost 2 bases and the J segment 0 bases; nucleotides outside the gene matches: 4. The DNA of the CDR3 is TGTGCCTGTGACAACCTGGGGGATACGACCTCCTGGGACACCCGACAGATGTTTTTC. Amino acids: CACDNLGDTTSWDTRQMFF.

This clone was counted between two and nine times. This likely stems from a read error, as it lies one base from a far larger clone. This specimen includes other DNA sequences encoding the same CDR3. This chain uses TRDV2 with TRDJ1; 9 bases are a match to TRDD3. CDR1 GEAIGNYY and CDR2 EKD come from the germline V gene. This CDR3 has 20 residues. This chain's CDR3 is CACDTVGVSGGSVPHDKLIF. CDR3 DNA sequence: TGTGCCTGTGACACCGTGGGGGTGTCTGGGGGATCTGTACCCCACGATAAACTCATCTTC.

On this clone: It differs at one base from a far larger clone, so likely a read error. Other DNA sequences within the sample encode an identical CDR3. The V and J genes are TRDV3 and TRDJ1; D gene uncertain. The V end was cut by 4 bases, the J end by 0 bases, with 24 bases between. Germline V gene sequence: CDR1 TVYSNPD, CDR2 GDNSRS (reference sequence). This CDR3 is built from 17 residues. The CDR3 loop reads CASIYPQGAVYTDKLIF. The DNA of the CDR3 is TGTGCCTCCATTTACCCTCAGGGTGCTGTGTACACCGATAAACTCATCTTT.

In its sample, this clone was seen a few times. The protein TCRdb lists belongs to a much larger clone and differs from this DNA's translation at residue 13, which points to a read error; the protein shown is made from the DNA. The CDR3, as DNA: TGTGCCTTTACAAACCCCGGGGGATACACCGATAAACCCATCTTT. Amino acid sequence: CAFTNPGGYTDKPIF. The chain combines TRDV3 with TRDJ1; TRDD3 agrees at 9 bases. Germline CDR1 is TVYSNPD and CDR2 is GDNSRS (reference sequence). The CDR3 runs to 15 residues.

About this clone: A far bigger clonotype differs at one base, so this is likely a read error. Other nucleotide sequences from this sample produce the same CDR3. J is TRDJ1 and V is TRDV2; 11 nucleotides line up with TRDD3. V lost 1 base to trimming and J lost 0 bases; unmatched junction nucleotides: 12. This CDR3 is built from 19 residues. From germline, CDR1 is GEAIGNYY and CDR2 EKD. The CDR3 region is CACDTVHLGDTQYTDKLIF. The CDR3 region has the DNA TGTGCCTGTGACACTGTTCATCTGGGGGATACTCAGTACACCGATAAACTCATCTTT.

As to this clone: With only one base between it and a far larger clone, this is likely a read error. This sample includes further DNA sequences coding for the same CDR3. This chain uses TRDV2 with TRDJ1; 13 positions match TRDD3. This CDR3 spans 16 amino acids. Trimming cost V 3 bases and J 0 bases; bases outside gene matches: 3. Germline loops: CDR1 GEAIGNYY, CDR2 EKD. The chain's CDR3 is CACDPLGDTHTDKLIF. CDR3 nucleotides: TGTGCCTGTGACCCACTGGGGGATACGCACACCGATAAACTCATCTTT.

In the case of this clone: A read error likely explains this, since a far larger clone differs by one base. The assigned J gene is TRDJ1, but the V gene is uncalled. The CDR3 totals 12 residues. As DNA, the CDR3 is TGTGCACGGGGAAAGGTCACCGATAAACTCATCTTT. It yields the protein CARGKVTDKLIF.

Comments on this clone: The protein TCRdb gives is from a much larger clone and does not agree with this DNA's translation at residue 6, likely a read error; the protein shown here comes from the DNA. The genes are TRDV3 and TRDJ1; TRDD3 matches at 7 bases. The CDR3 has 14 amino acids. V dropped 5 bases and J dropped 3; count of bases not matched to a gene: 12. Germline CDR1 is TVYSNPD and CDR2 is GDNSRS (reference sequence). Here the CDR3 DNA reads TGTGCCACCAGTCAGAGGGATACTTCCGATAAACTCATCTTT. Translating gives CATSQRDTSDKLIF.

This clone was counted only a few times. This DNA's translation and the protein TCRdb lists, from a much larger clone, do not match at residue 12, likely due to a read error; the protein shown is translated from the DNA. V and J are TRDV3 and TRDJ1; 9 bases are a match to TRDD3. Germline V gives CDR1 TVYSNPD, CDR2 GDNSRS (reference sequence). CDR3 length: 19 residues. V was clipped by 0 bases and J by 5 bases; unmatched bases: 22. CDR3 in DNA: TGTGCCTTTAGTCCTCCTACGGTATACTGGGGGACAAGTGAGGATAAACTCATCTTT. Residues: CAFSPPTVYWGTSEDKLIF.

This clone was counted a few times. A far larger clone differs by one base, so this is likely a read error. Other nucleotide sequences in the sample specify the same CDR3. The genes are TRDV2 and TRDJ1; 8 bases fit TRDD3. V lost 1 base to trimming and J lost 0 bases; unmatched junction nucleotides: 3. CDR3 size: 15 residues. The V gene's germline CDR1 is GEAIGNYY and CDR2 EKD. CDR3 sequence: CACDTLLGDTDKLIF. In DNA, the CDR3 is TGTGCCTGTGACACGCTACTGGGGGACACCGATAAACTCATCTTT.

This clone occurred many times. This probably arose from a read error, given a far larger clone one base away. Other DNA sequences within the sample encode an identical CDR3. The J gene is TRDJ1, the V gene TRDV3; 11 positions agree with TRDD3. This CDR3 has 16 amino acids. V lost 2 bases and J lost 3; bases outside the gene matches: 11. Per germline, CDR1 TVYSNPD and CDR2 GDNSRS (reference sequence). The CDR3 coding sequence is TGTGCCTTTCCCAAAGGACTGGGGGATATGGCCGATAAACTCATCTTT. It yields the protein CAFPKGLGDMADKLIF. The complete variable domain, with remaining parts taken from reference TRDV3 and TRDJ1, reads CDKVTQSSPDQTVASGSEVVLLCTYDTVYSNPDLFWYRIRPDYSFQFVFYGDNSRSEGADFTQGRFSVKHILTQKAFHLVISPVRTEDSATYYCAFPKGLGDMADKLIFGKGTRVTVEP.

Turning to this clone: TCRdb pairs this DNA with a much larger clone's protein that differs at residue 5, likely a read error; the protein shown was translated from the DNA. The chain links TRDV2 to TRDJ3, with 10 bases that match TRDD3. CDR1 GEAIGNYY and CDR2 EKD come from the germline V gene. The ends lost 3 bases at V and 2 bases at J; junction bases unmatched: 18. This CDR3 is built from 22 residues. This CDR3 is CACDPPGMGDTLSPWDTRQMFF. The CDR3 DNA reads as TGTGCCTGTGACCCACCGGGCATGGGGGATACCCTAAGCCCCTGGGACACCCGACAGATGTTTTTC.

This clone was found a few times. The translation of this DNA and the TCRdb protein of a much larger clone differ at residue 7, probably owing to a read error; the protein shown here is translated from the DNA. The chain links TRDV2 to TRDJ1, with D unresolved. The V gene lost 3 bases and the J gene lost 3 bases, with 13 bases spanning the gap. Per the germline V gene, CDR1 is GEAIGNYY and CDR2 is EKD. This CDR3 has 14 amino acids. The CDR3 DNA is TGTGCCTGTGACCCCCTGGAGGATTCCGATAAACTCATCTTT. Encoded protein: CACDPLEDSDKLIF.

Comments on this clone: The protein recorded in TCRdb matches a much larger clone and deviates from this DNA's translation at residue 5, suggesting a read error; the protein here is obtained by translating the DNA. The chain couples TRDV1 to TRDJ1; 7 positions match TRDD3. V was pared by 5 bases and J by 0 bases, with 21 bases of the junction left unmatched. CDR3 length: 20 residues. CDR1 and CDR2 (germline): TSWWSYY, QGS. CDR3 sequence (DNA): TGTGCTCTTGGGAAATGGGGCGTCGGACGTGGGGGACCGTACACCGATAAACTCATCTTT. Translation: CALGKWGVGRGGPYTDKLIF.

On this clone itself: TCRdb records a much larger clone's protein for this DNA, with a difference at residue 5 that likely arises from a read error; the protein given is the translation of the DNA. The J gene is TRDJ1, the V gene TRDV1; D is uncertain. The CDR3 extends over 16 amino acids. V shed 4 bases and J shed 1 base, with 16 bases lying between them. Germline V CDR1 and CDR2: TSWWSYY, QGS. The CDR3, as DNA: TGTGCTCTTGGGGGTCTAGAAGGCCGGGGCACCGATAAACTCATCTTT. This encodes CALGGLEGRGTDKLIF.

In the case of this clone: TCRdb records a much larger clone's protein for this DNA, with a difference at residue 10 that likely arises from a read error; the protein given is the translation of the DNA. This chain links TRDV2 with TRDJ1; TRDD2 is a possible D gene (5 bases). Germline CDR1 GEAIGNYY, CDR2 EKD. V lost 0 bases and J 0 bases, leaving 25 bases between the germline ends. This CDR3 has 20 residues. As DNA, the CDR3 is TGTGCCTGTGACACCTTATCGCTTCCCCGGCCAGAGACAAACACCGATAAACTCATCTTT. Translated: CACDTLSLPRPETNTDKLIF.

In regard to this clone: It differs at one base from a far larger clone, so likely a read error. Other nucleotide sequences in the sample specify the same CDR3. V and J are TRDV1 and TRDJ1; 11 bases are shared with TRDD3. CDR3 length equals 24 residues. CDR1 and CDR2 from the germline V gene are TSWWSYY and QGS. The CDR3 here is CALGGNIFPTFPLLGDKYTDKLIF. CDR3 coding DNA: TGTGCCCTTGGGGGGAATATCTTCCCGACATTTCCTTTACTGGGGGATAAGTACACCGATAAACTCATCTTT.